One sample yielded the 10 T cell receptor beta chains listed below, sequenced in a study of blood T cell repertoires in COVID-19. Libraries were prepared by immunoSEQ multiplex PCR; TCRdb keeps only in-frame clonotypes and omits some of them. The sample gives some 91,000 clones, roughly 83% of which show up once; around 10% is in the top ten. Sample: peripheral blood. Receptor source: a human donor in a cohort sampled during active COVID-19.

DNA for the CDR3: TGCGCCAGCGGGACAACCAACACCGGGGAGCTGTTTTTT. It encodes CASGTTNTGELFF. The genes are TRBV5-1 and TRBJ2-2; perhaps TRBD1 as D (6 bases). Germline V gene data show CDR1 as SGHRS and CDR2 as YFSETQ. The CDR3 extends over 13 amino acids. V was shortened by 7 bases and J by 2 bases, with 9 bases between the two germline ends.

The chain has TRBV3-1 (or the pseudogene TRBV3-2) and TRBJ1-1; no firm D call. The V end was cut by 4 bases, the J end by 5 bases, with 20 bases between. The CDR3 is 16 amino acids. Germline V gene data show CDR1 as LGHDT and CDR2 as YNNKEL (reference sequence). The CDR3 reads CASSPRTGVPGTEAFF. For the CDR3, the DNA is TGTGCCAGCAGCCCCAGAACCGGGGTCCCGGGGACTGAAGCTTTCTTT.

This clone turned up a few times. This chain uses TRBV5-6 with TRBJ1-6; D remains ambiguous. Between the trimmed V and J ends, which lost 1 base and 5 bases, there was a span of 10 bases. This CDR3 comprises 15 residues. Germline loops: CDR1 SGHDT, CDR2 YYEEEE. As DNA, the CDR3 is TGTGCCAGCAGCTTGAAGGAGCGAGATAATTCACCCCTCCACTTT. Amino acid sequence: CASSLKERDNSPLHF. Variable domain in full (rest from reference TRBV5-6 and TRBJ1-6): DAGVTQSPTHLIKTRGQQVTLRCSPKSGHDTVSWYQQALGQGPQFIFQYYEEEERQRGNFPDRFSGHQFPNYSSELNVNALLLGDSALYLCASSLKERDNSPLHFGNGTRLTVT.

J is TRBJ2-7 and V is TRBV5-8; 7 nucleotides line up with TRBD1. The CDR3 totals 15 residues. The V and J ends lost 4 bases and 0 bases, in that order; junction bases with no gene match: 7. In germline, CDR1 is SGHTS, CDR2 YDEGEE. The CDR3 DNA sequence: TGTGCCAGCAGCGTGGGACAGATATTCTCCTACGAGCAGTACTTC. Protein product: CASSVGQIFSYEQYF.

V gene TRBV3-1 (or the pseudogene TRBV3-2) combines with J gene TRBJ1-1; D remains unclear. Per the germline V gene, CDR1 is LGHDT and CDR2 is YNNKEL (reference sequence). There are 13 residues in the CDR3. Trimming pared 6 bases from V and 1 base from J, leaving 9 bases between. The CDR3 loop reads CASSLTANTEAFF. Here the CDR3 DNA reads TGTGCCAGCAGTTTAACAGCGAACACTGAAGCTTTCTTT.

On this clone: At the DNA level, this CDR3 is encoded by other sequences in the same sample as well. V and J are TRBV6-2 or TRBV6-3 and TRBJ2-3; D is ambiguous. CDR3 size: 12 residues. Trimming took 6 bases from V and 3 from J, leaving 7 bases between them. Germline values: CDR1 MNHEY, CDR2 SVGEGT. CDR3 in amino acids: CASSWATDTQYF. The CDR3 DNA sequence: TGTGCCAGCAGCTGGGCGACAGATACGCAGTATTTT.

The gene calls are TRBV4-1 and TRBJ1-4; D unclear. The CDR3 covers 15 residues. Germline V lookup: CDR1 MGHRA, CDR2 YSYEKL. Trimming took off 4 bases at V and 3 bases at J, with 12 bases between the two ends. For the CDR3, the DNA is TGCGCCAGCAGCCCCAACGGGTGGGCTAATGAAAAACTGTTTTTT. This gives the protein CASSPNGWANEKLFF.

J is TRBJ2-1 and V is TRBV28; 7 nucleotides line up with TRBD1. Looked up from germline, CDR1 is MDHEN and CDR2 is SYDVKM. Trimming at V came to 3 bases and at J to 15 bases, leaving 5 bases not matched to a gene. The length of the CDR3 is 11 residues. The CDR3 reads CASSLNRGTFF. The DNA of the CDR3 is TGTGCCAGCAGTTTGAACAGGGGTACGTTCTTC.

This clone showed up just once. The rearrangement joins TRBV5-1 to TRBJ1-1, with 7 bases lining up with TRBD1. The CDR3 is 14 residues long. V was pared by 3 bases and J by 1 base, with 3 bases of the junction left unmatched. Germline loops: CDR1 SGHRS, CDR2 YFSETQ. The CDR3 bases are TGCGCCAGCAGCTACGGACAGGAGAACACTGAAGCTTTCTTT. Protein: CASSYGQENTEAFF.

The V gene is TRBV19, the J gene TRBJ1-6; tentatively, D is TRBD1 (5 bases). The CDR3 runs to 14 residues. The germline V gene has CDR1 LNHDA and CDR2 SQIVND (reference sequence). Between the trimmed V and J ends, which lost 2 bases and 7 bases, there was a span of 9 bases. DNA for the CDR3: TGTGCCAGTAGTATACGGCAGGGAAATTCACCCCTCCACTTT. Translating it yields CASSIRQGNSPLHF.